Included here is one TCR beta chain sequence, with context. The same CDR3 also results from other DNA sequences found in this sample. This sample was included in a study of blood T cell repertoires in COVID-19. About the research overall: Researchers got acute and convalescent COVID-19 samples from the United States, Italy and Spain.

In the study's own analysis: The authors estimated nucleated cell counts from reference gene primer amplification. Only in-frame clones appear in the TCRdb table, and some are missing; sequencing was by immunoSEQ multiplex PCR. Clone size and V and J calls were adopted from that table, with D and trimming inferred from the DNA. The sample holds hundreds of thousands of clones, over 70% seen once. The CDR3 is 16 residues long. CDR1 is SGHRS and CDR2 is YFSETQ in the germline V gene. V was trimmed by 1 base and J by 0 bases, leaving 8 bases between them. Specimen: peripheral blood. This sequence joins TRBV5-1 and TRBJ2-6, with D possibly being TRBD2 (5 bases). This sequence was found in a woman in her forties or fifties with acute or convalescent COVID-19. The CDR3 here is CASSLTGSSGANVLTF. DNA of the CDR3: TGCGCCAGCAGCTTGACGGGATCCTCTGGGGCCAACGTCCTGACTTTC.